The present T cell receptor beta chain was sequenced within a study of T and B cells in COVID-19 patients. The study's findings and limits: Patients with COVID-19 reportedly showed strongly skewed T cell receptor beta variable and joining gene usage.

This clonotype counts as medium-sized. Its antigen is undetermined. TRB rearrangements were amplified by multiplex PCR with BIOMED2 TRB-A/B primers. From the multiplex PCR reads, TCRdb called clonotypes with MiXCR, one entry per CDR3 protein. The repertoire holds under 20,000 distinct CDR3 sequences, with under 30% as singletons. Per the germline V gene, CDR1 is SGHKS and CDR2 is YYEKEE (reference sequence). V trimming: 4 bases; J trimming: 0 bases; junction bases outside the gene matches: 6. The CDR3 covers 16 residues. TRB was amplified from about 260-540 ng of blood genomic DNA. This rearrangement joins TRBV5-5 to TRBJ2-3, with TRBD2 matching 9 bases. The origin of this receptor is a human donor who had recovered from COVID-19. Sequencing was done on a sample of blood. CDR3 nucleotides: TGTGCCAGCAGCCCCCTAGCGGGGAGGAGCACAGATACGCAGTATTTT. As protein: CASSPLAGRSTDTQYF.